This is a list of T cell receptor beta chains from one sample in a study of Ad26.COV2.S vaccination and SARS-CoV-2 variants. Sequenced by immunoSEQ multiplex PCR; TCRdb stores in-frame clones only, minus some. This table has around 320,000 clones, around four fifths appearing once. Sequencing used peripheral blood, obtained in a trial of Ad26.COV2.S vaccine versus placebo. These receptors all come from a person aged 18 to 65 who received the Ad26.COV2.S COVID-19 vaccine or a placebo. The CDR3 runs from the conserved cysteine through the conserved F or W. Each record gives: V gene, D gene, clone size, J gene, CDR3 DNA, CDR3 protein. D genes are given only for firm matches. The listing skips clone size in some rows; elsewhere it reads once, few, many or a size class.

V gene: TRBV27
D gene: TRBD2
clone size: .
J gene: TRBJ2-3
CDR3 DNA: TGTGCCAGCAGTCAAATAGCGGGGGTCACAGATACGCAGTATTTT
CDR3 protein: CASSQIAGVTDTQYF

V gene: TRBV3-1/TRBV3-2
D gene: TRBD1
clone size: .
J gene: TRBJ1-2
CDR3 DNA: TGTGCCAGCAGCCAAGATTCACAGGGGGCGCGGGGCTACACCTTC
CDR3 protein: CASSQDSQGARGYTF

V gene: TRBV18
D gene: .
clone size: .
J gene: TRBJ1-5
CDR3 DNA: TGTGCCAGCTCACCAGAAGGAGGGAATCAGCCCCAGCATTTT
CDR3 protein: CASSPEGGNQPQHF

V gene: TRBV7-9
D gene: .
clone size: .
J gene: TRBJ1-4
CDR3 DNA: TGTGCCAGCAGCTTATATTCGTCAGCACGGCGCGTTGAAAAACTGTTTTTT
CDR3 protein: CASSLYSSARRVEKLFF

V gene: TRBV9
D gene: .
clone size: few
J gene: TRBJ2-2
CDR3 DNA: TGTGCCAGCAGCGTAAACTGGGATCCCACCGGGGAGCTGTTTTTT
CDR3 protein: CASSVNWDPTGELFF

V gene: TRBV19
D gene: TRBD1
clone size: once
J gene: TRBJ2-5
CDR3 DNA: TGTGCCAGTAGCGCCACGACAGGGGGCGGGGGAGAGACCCAGTACTTC
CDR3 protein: CASSATTGGGGETQYF

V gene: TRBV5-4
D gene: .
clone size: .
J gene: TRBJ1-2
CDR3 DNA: TGTGCCAGCAGCTTGAAGGCAATTGGTAATTCTAACTATGGCTACACCTTC
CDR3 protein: CASSLKAIGNSNYGYTF

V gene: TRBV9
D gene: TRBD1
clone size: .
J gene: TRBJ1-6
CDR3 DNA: TGTGCCAGCAGCGAACAGGGGACATCTGCGAATTCACCCCTCCACTTT
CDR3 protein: CASSEQGTSANSPLHF

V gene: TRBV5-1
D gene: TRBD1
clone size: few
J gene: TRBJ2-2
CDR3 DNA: TGCGCCAGCAGCACCGGACAGGGGGACACCGGGGAGCTGTTTTTT
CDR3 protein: CASSTGQGDTGELFF

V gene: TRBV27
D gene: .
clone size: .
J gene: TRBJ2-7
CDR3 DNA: TGTGCCAGCAGTTTACGGGACATCTCCTACGAGCAGTACTTC
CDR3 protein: CASSLRDISYEQYF

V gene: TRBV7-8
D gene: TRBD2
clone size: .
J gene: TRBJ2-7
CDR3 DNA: TGTGCCAGCAGCCCAGGGACTAGCGGGGGGTCCTACGAGCAGTACTTC
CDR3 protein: CASSPGTSGGSYEQYF

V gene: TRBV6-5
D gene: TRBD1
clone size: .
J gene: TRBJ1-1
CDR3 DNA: TGTGCCAGCAGTTCACAGACAGGGGGCTTGGTGGACGCTTTCTTT
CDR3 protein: CASSSQTGGLVDAFF

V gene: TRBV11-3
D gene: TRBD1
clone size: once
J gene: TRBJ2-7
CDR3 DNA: TGTGCCAGCAGCCCCTCGAAACAGGGGGTACTCTACGAGCAGTACTTC
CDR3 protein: CASSPSKQGVLYEQYF

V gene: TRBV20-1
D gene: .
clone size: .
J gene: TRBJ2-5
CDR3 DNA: TGCAGTGCTAGGGAAATAGAGACCCAGTACTTC
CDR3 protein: CSAREIETQYF

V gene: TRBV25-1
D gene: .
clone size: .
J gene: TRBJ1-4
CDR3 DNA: TGTGCCAGCGCACGCGGTCTGGAAAAACTGTTTTTT
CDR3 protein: CASARGLEKLFF

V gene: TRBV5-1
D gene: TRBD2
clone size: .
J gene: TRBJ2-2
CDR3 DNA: TGCGCCAGCAGCCCGGTGCGGGGGGTGGACACCGGGGAGCTGTTTTTT
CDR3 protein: CASSPVRGVDTGELFF

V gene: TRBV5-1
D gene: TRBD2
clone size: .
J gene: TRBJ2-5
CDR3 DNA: TGCGCCAGCAGCTTGATAGCGGGGGCGGAGACCCAGTACTTC
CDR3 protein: CASSLIAGAETQYF

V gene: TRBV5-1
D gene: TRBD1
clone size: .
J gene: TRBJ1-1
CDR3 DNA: TGCGCCAGCAGCTCTGACAGGGGGTGGACTGAAGCTTTCTTT
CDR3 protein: CASSSDRGWTEAFF

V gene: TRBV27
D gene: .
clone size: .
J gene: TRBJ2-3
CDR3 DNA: TGTGCCAGCAGTTTATCCCTCCCCGGAGATACGCAGTATTTT
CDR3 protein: CASSLSLPGDTQYF

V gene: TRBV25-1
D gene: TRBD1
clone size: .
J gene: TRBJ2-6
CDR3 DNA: TGTGCCAGCAGTGAAAATTCGGGGACAGCTGGGGCCAACGTCCTGACTTTC
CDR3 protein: CASSENSGTAGANVLTF

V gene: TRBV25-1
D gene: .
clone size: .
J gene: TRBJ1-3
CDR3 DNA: TGTGCCAGCAGTGATGCCCGGGGGGCTGGAAACACCATATATTTT
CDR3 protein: CASSDARGAGNTIYF

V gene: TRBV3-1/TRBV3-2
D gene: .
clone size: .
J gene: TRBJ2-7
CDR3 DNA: TGTGCCAGCAGCCCCTTGTCAGGGACCTACGAGCAGTACTTC
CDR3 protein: CASSPLSGTYEQYF

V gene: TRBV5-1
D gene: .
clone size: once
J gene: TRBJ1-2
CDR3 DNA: TGCGCCAGCAGCTTGTCCACAGGGAGTTTGCGAGGCTACACCTTC
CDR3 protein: CASSLSTGSLRGYTF

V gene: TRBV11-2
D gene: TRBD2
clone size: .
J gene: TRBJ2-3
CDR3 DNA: TGTGCCAGCAGCTTAGGAGCGGGGGGCTTCACAGATACGCAGTATTTT
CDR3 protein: CASSLGAGGFTDTQYF

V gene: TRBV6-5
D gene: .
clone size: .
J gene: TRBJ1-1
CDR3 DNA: TGTGCCAGCAGTTACTCCGGGATAGGGATTGAAGCTTTCTTT
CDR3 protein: CASSYSGIGIEAFF

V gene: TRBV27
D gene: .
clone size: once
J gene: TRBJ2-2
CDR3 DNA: TGTGCCAGCAGTTTCGGAGGGGGCAGGGTCGGGGAGCTGTTTTTT
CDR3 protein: CASSFGGGRVGELFF

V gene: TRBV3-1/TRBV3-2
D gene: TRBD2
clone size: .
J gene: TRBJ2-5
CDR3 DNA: TGTGCCAGCAGCAATGGAGATGGACTAGCGGGAGAGACCCAGTACTTC
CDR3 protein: CASSNGDGLAGETQYF

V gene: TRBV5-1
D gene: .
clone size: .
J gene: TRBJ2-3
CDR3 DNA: TGCGCCAGCAGCTCCACGGATACGCAGTATTTT
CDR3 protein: CASSSTDTQYF

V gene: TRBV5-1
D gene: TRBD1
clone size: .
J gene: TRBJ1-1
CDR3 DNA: TGCGCCAGCAGCTTGGTAGGGGGCTCTGAAGCTTTCTTT
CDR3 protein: CASSLVGGSEAFF

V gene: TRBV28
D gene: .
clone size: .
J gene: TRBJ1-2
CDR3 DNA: TGTGCCAGCATGAAAAGTGGGGCGCCCAATGCCCCCTACACCTTC
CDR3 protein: CASMKSGAPNAPYTF

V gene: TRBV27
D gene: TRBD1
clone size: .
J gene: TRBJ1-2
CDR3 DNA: TGTGCCAGCAGTATCGGACAGGGGGCTGGCTATGGCTACACCTTC
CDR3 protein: CASSIGQGAGYGYTF

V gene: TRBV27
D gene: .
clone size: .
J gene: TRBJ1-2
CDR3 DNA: TGTGCCAGCAGGGGGGATCGATGGCAGGGATTCTATGGCTACACCTTC
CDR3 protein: CASRGDRWQGFYGYTF

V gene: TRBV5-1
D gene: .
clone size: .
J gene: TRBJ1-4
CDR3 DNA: TGCGCCAGCAGCTTGGACAGGGTGGCTGAAAAACTGTTTTTT
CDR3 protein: CASSLDRVAEKLFF

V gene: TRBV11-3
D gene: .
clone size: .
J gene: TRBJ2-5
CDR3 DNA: TGTGCCAGCAGCCTTGGAGCGCGGATCCAAGAGACCCAGTACTTC
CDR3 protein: CASSLGARIQETQYF

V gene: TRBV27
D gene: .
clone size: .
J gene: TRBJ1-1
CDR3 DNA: TGTGCCAGCAGCTACCCGGGACAAGAAGCTTTCTTT
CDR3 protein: CASSYPGQEAFF

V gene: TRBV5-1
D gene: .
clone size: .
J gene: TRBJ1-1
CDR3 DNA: TGCGCCAGCAGCCAGGGGCGGGGGGCTACCACTGAAGCTTTCTTT
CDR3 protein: CASSQGRGATTEAFF

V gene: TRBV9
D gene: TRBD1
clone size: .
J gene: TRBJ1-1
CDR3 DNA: TGTGCCAGCAGCGTAGCGCAGGGGGCATTCTACACTGAAGCTTTCTTT
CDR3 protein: CASSVAQGAFYTEAFF

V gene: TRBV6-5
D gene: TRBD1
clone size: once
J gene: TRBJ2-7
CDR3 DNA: TGTGCCAGCAGTCCCGACAGGGGGCGGTTCTACGAGCAGTACTTC
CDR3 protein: CASSPDRGRFYEQYF

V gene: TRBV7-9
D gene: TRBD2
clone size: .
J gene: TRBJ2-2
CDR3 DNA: TGTGCCAGCAGCTGGACTAGCGGGGGGATGAACACCGGGGAGCTGTTTTTT
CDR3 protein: CASSWTSGGMNTGELFF

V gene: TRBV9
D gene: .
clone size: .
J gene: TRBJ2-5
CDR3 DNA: TGTGCCAGCAGCGTAGAAGCGCTACAAGAGACCCAGTACTTC
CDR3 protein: CASSVEALQETQYF